This TCR beta chain appears in the sequencing data of a study of T cell responses to AZD1222 COVID-19 vaccine. A word on this clone: The antigen is undetermined.

Repertoires were generated with immunoSEQ multiplex PCR, while TCRdb's copy carries only in-frame clones and drops some. Seen here are just under 150,000 clones, 70% to 90% observed once, and the top ten hold roughly 5.2%. Study results and caveats: Sampling that yielded the repertoires occurred only after the peak T cell response. A mostly white British donor set with more females was recruited, and clonal diversity was possibly underestimated. Spike-wide vaccine-associated CD4 TCRs dominated at 160-218 and 743-854. Spike-specific TCR breadth and depth rose after two AZD1222 doses.

CDR1 and CDR2 (germline): MNHEY, SVGEGT. The CDR3 runs 13 residues. With 6 bases removed from V and 4 bases from J, the gap between germline ends came to 12 bases. V is TRBV6-2 or TRBV6-3 and J is TRBJ1-1, with D unresolved. The source material was peripheral blood, sampled 28 days after the second dose of the MenACWY control vaccine. The sequence was obtained from an adult who received the MenACWY meningococcal vaccine as a control. The CDR3 region has the DNA TGTGCCAGCAGCTTGGACTTTTCCACTGAAGCTTTCTTT. Translating gives CASSLDFSTEAFF.